The T cell receptor (beta chain) under discussion was sequenced for a study of T cell responses to AZD1222 COVID-19 vaccine. Study-wide points: The study reported that nearly half of spike-specific TCRs target unmutated variant regions. Repertoire sampling was restricted to post-peak T cell response timepoints. Just a handful of people given AZD1222 tested seropositive at baseline.

To note about this clone: What it recognizes is unknown.

Measured with immunoSEQ multiplex PCR; TCRdb has only the in-frame clones, and not every one. Seen here are about 76,000 clones, roughly 90% observed once, and the top ten hold roughly 5.1%. CDR1 DFQATT and CDR2 SNEGSKA come from the germline V gene (reference sequence). Trimming took off 3 bases at V and 4 bases at J, with 15 bases between the two ends. The CDR3 extends over 14 amino acids. The receptor's source is an adult in good health. Sequences were derived from peripheral blood, sampled on day 0 of MenACWY control vaccination. The chain links TRBV20-1 to TRBJ1-1; no firm D call. The CDR3, as DNA: TGCAGTGCTAGTCGTGGGCCCTCGGCCACTGAAGCTTTCTTT. It codes for CSASRGPSATEAFF.